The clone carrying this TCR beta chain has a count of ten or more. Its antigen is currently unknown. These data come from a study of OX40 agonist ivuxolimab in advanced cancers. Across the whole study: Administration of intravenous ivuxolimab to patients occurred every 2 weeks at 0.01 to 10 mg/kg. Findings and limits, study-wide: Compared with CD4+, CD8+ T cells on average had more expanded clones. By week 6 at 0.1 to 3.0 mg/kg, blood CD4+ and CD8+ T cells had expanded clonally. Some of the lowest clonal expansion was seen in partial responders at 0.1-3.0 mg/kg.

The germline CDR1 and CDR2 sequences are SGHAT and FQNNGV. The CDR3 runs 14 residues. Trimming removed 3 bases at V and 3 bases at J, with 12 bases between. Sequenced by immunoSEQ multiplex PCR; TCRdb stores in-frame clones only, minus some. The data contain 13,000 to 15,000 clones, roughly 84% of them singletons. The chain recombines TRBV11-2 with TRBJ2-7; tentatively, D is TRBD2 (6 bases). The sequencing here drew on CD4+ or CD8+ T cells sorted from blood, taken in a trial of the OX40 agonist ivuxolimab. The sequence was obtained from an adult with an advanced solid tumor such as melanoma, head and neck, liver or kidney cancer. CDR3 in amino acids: CASSFGGLDYEQYF. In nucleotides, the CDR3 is TGTGCCAGCAGCTTCGGGGGATTGGACTACGAGCAGTACTTC. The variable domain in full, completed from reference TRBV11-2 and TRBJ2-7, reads EAGVAQSPRYKIIEKRQSVAFWCNPISGHATLYWYQQILGQGPKLLIQFQNNGVVDDSQLPKDRFSAERLKGVDSTLKIQPAKLEDSAVYLCASSFGGLDYEQYFGPGTRLTVT.